Below, 4 T cell receptor beta chains from the same sample are listed, as sequenced in a study of CD8 T cells in Susac syndrome. Random hexamers primed reverse transcription of about 0.5 to 1 ug RNA. Each CDR3 protein gets one entry after TCRdb re-called the immunoSEQ multiplex PCR reads with MiXCR. Of about 150,000 distinct CDR3 sequences in the sample, approximately 96% are singletons; the top ten hold 0.2% to 0.25%. The sequencing sample was made of CD8+ T cells from PBMCs. The receptors were sampled from a human donor with multiple sclerosis.

The V call is TRBV6-2 or TRBV6-3, the J call TRBJ1-1; a possible D gene is TRBD1 (6 bases). V was shortened by 2 bases and J by 7 bases, with 11 bases between the two germline ends. Germline CDR1 reads MNHEY; CDR2 reads SVGEGT. There are 13 residues in the CDR3. The DNA for the CDR3 is TGTGCCAGCAGTTACCAGGGGAATGGTGAAGCTTTCTTT. Translated: CASSYQGNGEAFF.

The chain is built from TRBV13 and TRBJ1-1; D possibly corresponds to TRBD1 (5 bases). V was shortened by 6 bases and J by 4 bases, with 12 bases between the two germline ends. The length of the CDR3 is 13 residues. Germline CDR1 and CDR2: PRHDT and FYEKMQ (reference sequence). The DNA for the CDR3 is TGTGCCAGCAGTGGGGGGTCGGCCACTGAAGCTTTCTTT. Translating gives CASSGGSATEAFF.

This chain uses TRBV30 with TRBJ1-2; 9 nucleotides agree with TRBD1. Germline CDR1 is GTSNPN and CDR2 is SVGIG (reference sequence). Germline trimming cut 3 bases from V and 7 bases from J; bases unmatched to any gene: 9. The length of the CDR3 is 14 residues. In DNA, the CDR3 is TGTGCCTGGAGGCCGGGACAGGGTAGAAGTGGCTACACCTTC. It yields the protein CAWRPGQGRSGYTF.

V usage is TRBV7-9 and J usage is TRBJ2-2; the D is unclear. Trimming removed 4 bases at V and 6 bases at J, with 12 bases between. Germline CDR1 and CDR2: SEHNR and FQNEAQ (reference sequence). This CDR3 has 14 amino acids. The CDR3 nucleotides read TGTGCCAGCAGCTCCCATAGGTCTGCCGGGGAGCTGTTTTTT. Protein: CASSSHRSAGELFF. The variable domain in full, with the rest retrieved from reference TRBV7-9 and TRBJ2-2, is DTGVSQNPRHKITKRGQNVTFRCDPISEHNRLYWYRQTLGQGPEFLTYFQNEAQLEKSRLLSDRFSAERPKGSFSTLEIQRTEQGDSAMYLCASSSHRSAGELFFGEGSRLTVL.